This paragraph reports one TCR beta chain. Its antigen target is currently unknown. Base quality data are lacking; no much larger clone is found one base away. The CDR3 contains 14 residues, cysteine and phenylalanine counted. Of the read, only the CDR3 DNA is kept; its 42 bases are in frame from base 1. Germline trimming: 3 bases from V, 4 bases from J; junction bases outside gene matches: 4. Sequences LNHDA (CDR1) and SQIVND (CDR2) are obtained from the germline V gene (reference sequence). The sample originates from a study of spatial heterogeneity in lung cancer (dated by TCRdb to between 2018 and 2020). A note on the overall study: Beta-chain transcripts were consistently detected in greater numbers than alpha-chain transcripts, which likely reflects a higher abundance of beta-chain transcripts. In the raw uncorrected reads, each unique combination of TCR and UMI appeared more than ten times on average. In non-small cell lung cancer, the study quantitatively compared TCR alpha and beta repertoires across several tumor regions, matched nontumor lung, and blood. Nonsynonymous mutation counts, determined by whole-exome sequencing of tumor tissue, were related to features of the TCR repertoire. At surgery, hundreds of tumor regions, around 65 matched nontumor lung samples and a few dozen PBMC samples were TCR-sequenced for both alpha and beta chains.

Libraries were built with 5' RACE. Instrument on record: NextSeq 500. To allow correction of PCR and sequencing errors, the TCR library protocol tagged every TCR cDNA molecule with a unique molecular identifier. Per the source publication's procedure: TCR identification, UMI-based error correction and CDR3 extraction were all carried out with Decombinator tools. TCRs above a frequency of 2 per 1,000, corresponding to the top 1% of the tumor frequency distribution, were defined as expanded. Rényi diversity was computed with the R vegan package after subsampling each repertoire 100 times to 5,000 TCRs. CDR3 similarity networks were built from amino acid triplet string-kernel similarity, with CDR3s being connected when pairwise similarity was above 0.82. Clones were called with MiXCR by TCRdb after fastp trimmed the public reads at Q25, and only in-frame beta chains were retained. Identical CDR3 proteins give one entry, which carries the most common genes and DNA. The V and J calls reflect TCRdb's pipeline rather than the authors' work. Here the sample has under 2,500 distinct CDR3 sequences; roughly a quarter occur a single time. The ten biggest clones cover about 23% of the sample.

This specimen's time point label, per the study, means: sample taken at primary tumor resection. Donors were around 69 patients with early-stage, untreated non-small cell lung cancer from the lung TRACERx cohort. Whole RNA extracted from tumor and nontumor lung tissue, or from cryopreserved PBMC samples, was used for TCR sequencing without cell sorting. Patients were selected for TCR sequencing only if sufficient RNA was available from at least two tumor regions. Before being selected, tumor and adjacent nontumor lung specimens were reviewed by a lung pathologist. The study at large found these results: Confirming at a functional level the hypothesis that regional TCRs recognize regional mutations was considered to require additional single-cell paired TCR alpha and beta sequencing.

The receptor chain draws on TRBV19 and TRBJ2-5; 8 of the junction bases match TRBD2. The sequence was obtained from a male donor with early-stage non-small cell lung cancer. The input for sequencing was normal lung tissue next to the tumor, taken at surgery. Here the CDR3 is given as CASSILAGLETQYF. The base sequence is TGTGCCAGTAGTATCCTAGCGGGCCTAGAGACCCAGTACTTC.